The 27 T cell receptor beta chains reported below all come from one sample, sequenced in a study of blood T cells in healthy people across ages. Alongside a J-beta primer mix, a sample-barcoded 5' primer served in a second PCR lasting 7 to 11 cycles. TCRdb processed the 5' RACE reads anew with MiXCR; each CDR3 protein has one entry. There are hundreds of thousands of distinct CDR3 sequences in the sample; roughly two fifths occur only once, and around 30% lies in the top ten. The sample consisted of blood. The receptors stem from a man older than 75 in good health.

This clonotype was observed a handful of times. This chain uses TRBV6-1 with TRBJ1-5, with 10 bases identical to TRBD1. Germline lookup yields CDR1 MNHNS and CDR2 SASEGT. This CDR3 spans 14 amino acids. V dropped 10 bases and J dropped 7; count of bases not matched to a gene: 10. CDR3 bases: TGTGCCATCACTCAGGACAGGGGGTACCAGCCCCAGCATTTT. It yields the protein CAITQDRGYQPQHF.

The chain carries TRBV9 and TRBJ1-2, with a tentative D call TRBD1 (5 bases). V gave up 2 bases and J gave up 4 bases, with 12 bases separating them. Per germline, CDR1 SGDLS and CDR2 YYNGEE. This CDR3 spans 14 amino acids. CDR3 bases: TGTGCCAGCAGCGTCGAAACGGGGGTCTATGGCTACACCTTC. This translates into CASSVETGVYGYTF.

This clonotype was counted a few times. The rearrangement joins TRBV20-1 to TRBJ1-5, with D possibly matching TRBD1 (5 bases). Trimming removed 4 bases from V and 7 bases from J, with 11 bases in between. The CDR3 extends over 12 amino acids. Germline V lookup: CDR1 DFQATT, CDR2 SNEGSKA (reference sequence). The CDR3 loop reads CSANGGDQPQHF. CDR3 nucleotide sequence: TGCAGTGCTAATGGGGGGGACCAGCCCCAGCATTTT.

This clonotype has ten or more counts. The J gene is TRBJ2-5, the V gene TRBV20-1; 10 bases are a match to TRBD2. From germline, CDR1 is DFQATT and CDR2 SNEGSKA (reference sequence). CDR3 length: 18 residues. Trimming removed 0 bases from V and 5 bases from J; junction bases left unmatched: 15. The CDR3 DNA follows: TGCAGTGCTAGAGATTTGGCTAGCGGGAGAGGGTCTTCGGAGACCCAGTACTTC. Protein: CSARDLASGRGSSETQYF.

Points on this clonotype: A much larger clonotype is one base distant, so this may be a read error. The chain has TRBV5-1 and TRBJ2-1; 9 bases fit TRBD2. There are 15 residues in the CDR3. Germline V gene sequence: CDR1 SGHRS, CDR2 YFSETQ. V was clipped by 6 bases and J by 13 bases; unmatched bases: 17. DNA of the CDR3: TGCGCCAGCAACCTTAGCGGGAGCAGAGGAGAGACCCAGTTCTTC. Its protein product is CASNLSGSRGETQFF.

The V call is TRBV7-9, the J call TRBJ2-7, with D tentatively TRBD1 or TRBD2 (6 bases each). Trimming took off 2 bases at V and 2 bases at J, with 13 bases between the two ends. Germline CDR1 SEHNR, CDR2 FQNEAQ (reference sequence). The CDR3 extends over 15 amino acids. The CDR3 is CASSLHTGGPYEQYF. CDR3 sequence (DNA): TGTGCCAGCAGCTTACATACTGGGGGGCCCTACGAGCAGTACTTC.

The CDR3 spells CASSLKQGEVRETQYF. For the CDR3, the DNA is TGTGCCAGCAGTTTAAAACAGGGGGAGGTCCGGGAGACCCAGTACTTC. The J gene is TRBJ2-5, the V gene TRBV28; 8 nucleotides agree with TRBD1. Germline V CDR1 and CDR2: MDHEN, SYDVKM. With 2 bases clipped from V and 5 bases from J, the junction kept 10 bases outside the gene matches. The CDR3 covers 16 residues.

This clonotype has more than one count but fewer than ten. The DNA of the CDR3 is TGCGCCAGCAGCCAGAGCAGCGGGGAAACTACCTACGAGCAGTACTTC. Protein: CASSQSSGETTYEQYF. The V gene is TRBV5-1, the J gene TRBJ2-7, with 7 positions matching TRBD2. This CDR3 comprises 16 residues. CDR1 SGHRS and CDR2 YFSETQ come from the germline V gene. The trim removed 4 bases at V and 2 bases at J, leaving 12 bases unmatched.

J is TRBJ2-3 and V is TRBV18; 9 positions match TRBD1. Germline CDR1 reads KGHSH; CDR2 reads LQKENI. V trimming: 4 bases; J trimming: 3 bases; junction bases outside the gene matches: 5. The CDR3 is made up of 15 amino acids. CDR3 sequence (DNA): TGTGCCAGCTCACTCCGGGACAGGGAAACAGATACGCAGTATTTT. The encoded protein is CASSLRDRETDTQYF. The full variable domain, in which reference TRBV18 and TRBJ2-3 provide the parts outside the CDR3, is NAGVMQNPRHLVRRRGQEARLRCSPMKGHSHVYWYRQLPEEGLKFMVYLQKENIIDESGMPKERFSAEFPKEGPSILRIQQVVRGDSAAYFCASSLRDRETDTQYFGPGTRLTVL.

This chain links TRBV9 with TRBJ2-1; TRBD2 matches at 9 bases. Germline CDR1 is SGDLS and CDR2 is YYNGEE. The V gene end was trimmed by 2 bases and the J gene end by 6 bases; junction bases not matched to a gene: 3. The CDR3 length is 14 residues. The CDR3: CASSVGTSINEQFF. DNA for the CDR3: TGTGCCAGCAGCGTGGGGACTAGCATCAATGAGCAGTTCTTC.

This clonotype was recorded a few times. The chain uses TRBV5-4 and TRBJ2-5, with 7 bases identical to TRBD1. CDR3 length equals 16 residues. V dropped 4 bases and J dropped 11; count of bases not matched to a gene: 20. Germline CDR1 is SGHNT and CDR2 is YYREEE (reference sequence). DNA for the CDR3: TGTGCCAGCAGCGGAGTCCGGGACAGAGACTCCAATGAGCAGTACTTC. This translates into CASSGVRDRDSNEQYF.

This clonotype was seen ten or more times. The chain combines TRBV29-1 with TRBJ2-5, with TRBD2 matching 9 bases. CDR1 and CDR2 from the germline V gene are SQVTM and ANQGSEA. J was trimmed by 5 bases and V by 7 bases; bases with no gene match: 8. This CDR3 has 13 residues. The CDR3 DNA sequence: TGCAGCGCTAGCGGGGCCTCCGGGGAGACCCAGTACTTC. The encoded protein is CSASGASGETQYF. Variable domain in full (rest from reference TRBV29-1 and TRBJ2-5): SAVISQKPSRDICQRGTSLTIQCQVDSQVTMMFWYRQQPGQSLTLIATANQGSEATYESGFVIDKFPISRPNLTFSTLTVSNMSPEDSSIYLCSASGASGETQYFGPGTRLLVL.

As concerns this clonotype: With a much larger clone just one base away, this may be a read error. The rearrangement joins TRBV5-1 to TRBJ2-3; TRBD2 matches at 10 bases. This CDR3 is built from 16 residues. Germline CDR1 reads SGHRS; CDR2 reads YFSETQ. The CDR3 region has the DNA TGCGCCAACAGCCAAAACCTAGCGGGGGGCACAGATACGCAGTATTTT. Protein: CANSQNLAGGTDTQYF.

This chain connects TRBV6-5 to TRBJ2-3; the D gene is possibly TRBD1 (6 bases). There are 15 residues in the CDR3. The ends were cut back, 3 bases at V and 6 bases at J, with 16 bases in the middle. Germline CDR1 reads MNHEY; CDR2 reads SVGAGI. The CDR3 loop reads CASSYRGGGRDTQYF. For the CDR3, the DNA is TGTGCCAGCAGTTATCGGGGTGGGGGCCGGGATACGCAGTATTTT.

There are a few counts of this clonotype. The V gene is TRBV7-2, the J gene TRBJ2-7; 7 nucleotides line up with TRBD1. The CDR3 has 15 residues. Trimming cost V 2 bases and J 4 bases; bases outside gene matches: 8. In germline, CDR1 is SGHTA, CDR2 FQGNSA. The CDR3 reads CASSLFQGVQYEQYF. DNA for the CDR3: TGTGCCAGCAGCTTATTCCAGGGGGTACAGTACGAGCAGTACTTC.

This clonotype has more than one count but fewer than ten. J is TRBJ2-7 and V is TRBV7-2; D possibly corresponds to TRBD2 (6 bases). CDR1 and CDR2 from the germline V gene are SGHTA and FQGNSA. This CDR3 has 16 residues. Trimming pared 5 bases from V and 2 bases from J, leaving 19 bases between. CDR3: CASSIGAGPRAYEQYF. CDR3 bases: TGTGCCAGCAGCATCGGGGCGGGACCCCGAGCCTACGAGCAGTACTTC. Variable domain in full (rest from reference TRBV7-2 and TRBJ2-7): GAGVSQSPSNKVTEKGKDVELRCDPISGHTALYWYRQSLGQGLEFLIYFQGNSAPDKSGLPSDRFSAERTGGSVSTLTIQRTQQEDSAVYLCASSIGAGPRAYEQYFGPGTRLTVT.

The chain links TRBV7-2 to TRBJ2-2; 10 bases align to TRBD2. The CDR3 length is 17 residues. Looked up from germline, CDR1 is SGHTA and CDR2 is FQGNSA. Trimming removed 5 bases from V and 5 bases from J; junction bases left unmatched: 11. The DNA of the CDR3 is TGTGCCAGCAGCAATACCCTACTAGCGGGGAGTACCGGGGAGCTGTTTTTT. As protein: CASSNTLLAGSTGELFF. Complete variable domain (other parts from reference TRBV7-2 and TRBJ2-2): GAGVSQSPSNKVTEKGKDVELRCDPISGHTALYWYRQSLGQGLEFLIYFQGNSAPDKSGLPSDRFSAERTGGSVSTLTIQRTQQEDSAVYLCASSNTLLAGSTGELFFGEGSRLTVL.

The CDR3 nucleotides read TGTGCCAGCAGGGATCCAGACAGGCTTGAAGCTTTCTTT. Residues: CASRDPDRLEAFF. The chain has TRBV2 and TRBJ1-1; possibly TRBD1 for D (6 bases). The CDR3 consists of 13 residues. V was cut by 6 bases and J by 7 bases, with 15 bases left in between. In germline, CDR1 is SNHLY, CDR2 FYNNEI.

The chain recombines TRBV12-5 with TRBJ2-5; 8 bases agree with TRBD1. CDR3 length: 14 amino acids. CDR1 LGHNT and CDR2 FRNRAP come from the germline V gene. Trimming at V came to 7 bases and at J to 11 bases, leaving 15 bases not matched to a gene. The CDR3 nucleotides read TGTGCTAGTGAACCGGGACAGGTTTTGAATGAGCAGTACTTC. It yields the protein CASEPGQVLNEQYF.

The chain couples TRBV5-1 to TRBJ2-5, with 9 bases fitting TRBD1. The CDR3 is made up of 14 amino acids. V was clipped by 4 bases and J by 6 bases; unmatched bases: 7. CDR1 is SGHRS, CDR2 YFSETQ, per germline. CDR3 DNA: TGCGCCAGCAGCCCTCAGGACAGGGGACAGACCCAGTACTTC. This translates into CASSPQDRGQTQYF. The whole variable domain, filled in from reference TRBV5-1 and TRBJ2-5, reads KAGVTQTPRYLIKTRGQQVTLSCSPISGHRSVSWYQQTPGQGLQFLFEYFSETQRNKGNFPGRFSGRQFSNSRSEMNVSTLELGDSALYLCASSPQDRGQTQYFGPGTRLLVL.

The chain links TRBV14 to TRBJ2-5, with D unclear. In germline, CDR1 is SGHDN, CDR2 FVKESK. With 2 bases removed from V and 0 bases from J, the gap between germline ends came to 13 bases. This CDR3 contains 16 residues. CDR3 amino acids: CASSQRSRVYQETQYF. The CDR3 DNA follows: TGTGCCAGCAGCCAAAGGAGTCGAGTGTACCAAGAGACCCAGTACTTC.

This rearrangement joins TRBV20-1 to TRBJ2-5, with 15 bases fitting TRBD2. Germline CDR1 DFQATT, CDR2 SNEGSKA (reference sequence). V was pared by 3 bases and J by 5 bases, with 10 bases of the junction left unmatched. This CDR3 comprises 17 residues. CDR3 DNA: TGCAGTGCTAGTTGGAGGACTAGCGGGAGGGTTAGTGAGACCCAGTACTTC. Translating it yields CSASWRTSGRVSETQYF.

The rearrangement links TRBV7-7 to TRBJ2-2, with TRBD1 identical over 7 bases. Germline V gene data show CDR1 as SSHAT and CDR2 as FNYEAQ (reference sequence). The CDR3 runs 14 residues. The V gene end was trimmed by 2 bases and the J gene end by 6 bases; junction bases not matched to a gene: 3. The CDR3 reads CASSLSQGAGELFF. The CDR3 DNA follows: TGTGCCAGCAGCTTAAGCCAGGGGGCCGGGGAGCTGTTTTTT.

This chain uses TRBV18 with TRBJ2-1; D is undetermined. Germline CDR1 reads KGHSH; CDR2 reads LQKENI. CDR3 length: 17 residues. The V and J ends lost 3 bases and 0 bases respectively, with 15 bases between them. The CDR3 sequence: CASSPLEVVGSYNEQFF. DNA of the CDR3: TGTGCCAGCTCACCGCTAGAGGTAGTAGGCTCCTACAATGAGCAGTTCTTC.

This clonotype has a single count. The junction shows a germline mismatch at one end, possibly a read error. This chain connects TRBV18 to TRBJ2-5; no clear D. CDR3 length equals 15 residues. Germline CDR1 KGHSH, CDR2 LQKENI. The CDR3 sequence: CASSSVGYYQETQYF. As DNA, the CDR3 is TGTGCCAGCTCATCTGTAGGATATTACCAGGAGACCCAGTACTTC.

This chain links TRBV7-2 with TRBJ2-3, with TRBD2 matching 12 bases. Per germline, CDR1 SGHTA and CDR2 FQGNSA. Trimming cost V 5 bases and J 0 bases; bases outside gene matches: 15. The CDR3 covers 20 residues. The CDR3 sequence: CASSPLKTSGGPSSTDTQYF. The CDR3 nucleotides read TGTGCCAGCAGCCCACTCAAGACTAGCGGGGGCCCCTCCAGCACAGATACGCAGTATTTT.

V usage is TRBV4-2 and J usage is TRBJ1-2, with 9 bases fitting TRBD1. The J segment lost 1 base and the V segment lost 1 base, leaving 1 base of the junction unmatched. The CDR3 runs to 15 residues. Looked up from germline, CDR1 is LGHNA and CDR2 is YNFKEQ. CDR3 nucleotides: TGTGCCAGCAGCCAAGGGGACAGGGATAACTATGGCTACACCTTC. This encodes CASSQGDRDNYGYTF.